This record covers a single TCR beta chain. The record originates from a study of blood T cell repertoires in COVID-19. This table comes from immunoSEQ multiplex PCR, and its TCRdb copy is limited to in-frame clones, with some not included. Of roughly 180,000 clones listed, around 80% are singletons. The CDR3 is made up of 16 amino acids. CDR1 SGHRS and CDR2 YFSETQ come from the germline V gene. Trimming shortened V by 4 bases and J by 4 bases, and 17 bases separated the two germline ends. The TCR was taken from a woman aged 80 or older with COVID-19, enrolled during active disease. The genes are TRBV5-1 and TRBJ1-4; the D gene is possibly TRBD1 (6 bases). The sequenced sample was peripheral blood. DNA for the CDR3: TGCGCCAGCAGCGTCCTCGGCAGGGGCGGTAATGAAAAACTGTTTTTT. This sequence encodes CASSVLGRGGNEKLFF.